Listed below are T cell receptor beta chains from one sample, sequenced in a study of shared clonotypes between healthy human individuals. The repertoire was sequenced with immunoSEQ multiplex PCR; TCRdb's copy has only in-frame clones and lacks some. This sample has about 870,000 clones, with 85% to 95% found just once. The sequencing input was naive CD8+ T cells sorted from blood. The receptors originated from a man aged 25 to 40 in good health. CDR3s include the opening cysteine and the closing phenylalanine or tryptophan. D genes are given only for firm matches. Clone size is not always given. Where it is, it says once, few, many or a class for expanded clones.

V gene	clone size	CDR3 length	J gene	D gene	CDR3 protein	CDR3 DNA
TRBV4-1	NA	15	TRBJ1-1	NA	CASSALGGLNTEAFF	TGCGCCAGCAGCGCCCTTGGGGGTTTGAACACTGAAGCTTTCTTT
TRBV29-1	NA	17	TRBJ2-7	TRBD1	CSVETNHASRDSYEQYF	TGCAGCGTTGAAACCAATCACGCATCCCGGGACAGCTACGAGCAGTACTTC
TRBV6-5	NA	15	TRBJ2-7	NA	CASSHRDTYSYEQYF	TGTGCCAGCAGTCACCGGGACACTTACTCCTACGAGCAGTACTTC
TRBV7-2	NA	15	TRBJ2-7	NA	CASSLTRRGINEQYF	TGTGCCAGCAGCTTAACGCGGAGGGGGATCAACGAGCAGTACTTC
TRBV10-1	NA	11	TRBJ2-3	NA	CASGRGDTQYF	TGCGCCAGCGGCAGAGGTGATACGCAGTATTTT
TRBV28	NA	19	TRBJ2-5	TRBD2	CASSFTLAGGISYQETQYF	TGTGCCAGCAGTTTTACTCTAGCGGGAGGGATTTCGTACCAAGAGACCCAGTACTTC
TRBV10-2	once	12	TRBJ2-3	NA	CASRVYTDTQYF	TGCGCCAGCAGGGTATACACAGATACGCAGTATTTT
TRBV19	NA	14	TRBJ1-1	NA	CASNPGTKNTEAFF	TGTGCCAGTAACCCCGGGACGAAGAACACTGAAGCTTTCTTT
TRBV13	once	14	TRBJ2-7	TRBD1	CASSRRQGGYEQYF	TGTGCCAGCAGCCGTCGACAGGGTGGCTACGAGCAGTACTTC
TRBV28	NA	15	TRBJ2-7	TRBD2	CASSPGTSGLYEQYF	TGTGCCAGCAGTCCAGGGACTAGCGGTCTGTACGAGCAGTACTTC